One sample yielded the 5 T cell receptor beta chains listed below, sequenced in a study of graft-versus-host responses after intestinal transplantation (dated by TCRdb to the early 2020s). The method behind the library was the immunoSEQ multiplex PCR assay. TCRdb limited this immuneACCESS table to in-frame rearrangements with V and J called. A share of clones is missing; checked studies link under half to unresolved V genes, and the rest is unexplained. The sample data list nearly 30,000 clones, and around 80% of these were observed just once. The ten largest clonotypes hold approximately 3% of the sample. Dithiothreitol, EDTA incubations and collagenase D digestion were used to isolate intraepithelial and lamina propria lymphocytes from graft specimens. The sample in question was ileum tissue, obtained 98 days after intestinal transplantation. The receptors shown here come from a human patient who received an intestinal transplant, so some T cells may come from the graft donor.

This chain uses TRBV11-2 with TRBJ2-2, with TRBD2 matching over 8 bases. The CDR3 runs to 16 residues. CDR1 and CDR2 (germline): SGHAT, FQNNGV. V lost 4 bases and J lost 8; bases outside the gene matches: 12. CDR3 nucleotide sequence: TGTGCCAGCAGCTCTGCGACCGGGGGGGCCAATGGGGAGCTGTTTTTT. Translated: CASSSATGGANGELFF.

This clone was found once. The chain uses TRBV27 and TRBJ1-2, with D possibly TRBD1 on 5 matching bases. Germline CDR1 is MNHEY and CDR2 is SMNVEV (reference sequence). This CDR3 contains 14 residues. Trimming took 6 bases from V and 0 from J, leaving 11 bases between them. The CDR3: CASSRQPANYGYTF. The CDR3 nucleotides are TGTGCCAGCAGCAGACAGCCAGCTAACTATGGCTACACCTTC.

The rearrangement joins TRBV4-1 to TRBJ2-5; no clear D. Germline loops: CDR1 MGHRA, CDR2 YSYEKL. The germline V and J ends were trimmed by 2 bases and 1 base, with 14 bases remaining between them. This CDR3 comprises 16 residues. DNA for the CDR3: TGCGCCAGCAGCCAACCTCCTGGTTCAGTCCAAGAGACCCAGTACTTC. It encodes CASSQPPGSVQETQYF.

The chain joins TRBV27 to TRBJ2-7; D not resolved. The CDR3 has 13 residues. The V gene lost 4 bases and the J gene lost 3 bases, with 10 bases spanning the gap. Germline values: CDR1 MNHEY, CDR2 SMNVEV (reference sequence). The DNA for the CDR3 is TGTGCCAGCAGTTGGGCAGGTAGCTACGAGCAGTACTTC. This sequence encodes CASSWAGSYEQYF.

The chain recombines TRBV9 with TRBJ1-6, with D uncertain. The V gene lost 2 bases and the J gene lost 10 bases, with 10 bases spanning the gap. The CDR3 runs to 13 residues. In germline, CDR1 is SGDLS, CDR2 YYNGEE. In nucleotides, the CDR3 is TGTGCCAGCAGCGTTATTTGGAGGTCACCCCTCCACTTT. Protein product: CASSVIWRSPLHF.